This T cell receptor beta chain was found in a study of shared clonotypes between healthy human individuals. The CDR3 extends over 13 amino acids. Trimming removed 6 bases from V and 4 bases from J; junction bases left unmatched: 4. CDR1 is WSHSY and CDR2 is SAAADI in the germline V gene. Researchers ran the assay at a deep level. About 30,000 T cell genomes, or 200 to 250 ng DNA, went into the sorted-subset replicate PCRs. Generated by immunoSEQ multiplex PCR, the TCRdb table keeps only in-frame clones and is missing some. The table has hundreds of thousands of clones, around 73% seen once; the top ten hold around 1.8%. Donors were healthy HIV-negative adults without recent acute infections or vaccinations. Researchers partitioned CD4+ cells into CD45RA+ naive and CD45RA-negative memory subsets.

This clonotype was obtained from a woman in her 30s in good health. What was sequenced was memory CD4+ T cells sorted from blood. Sample subset: CD45RA-negative fraction. This chain uses TRBV10-2 with TRBJ2-3, with TRBD1 identical over 7 bases. CDR3 bases: TGCGCCAGCAGGAGGGGGCGCGCAGATACGCAGTATTTT. Translating gives CASRRGRADTQYF.